A selection of T cell receptor beta chains follows, all from one sample in a study of T cell responses to AZD1222 COVID-19 vaccine. Method: immunoSEQ multiplex PCR; TCRdb's copy keeps in-frame clones and lacks some. Counted here are around 160,000 clones, approximately 94% occurring once; the ten biggest clones make up approximately 2.1%. The sample was peripheral blood, taken on day 0 of AZD1222 vaccination. All receptors come from an adult in good health. The CDR3 runs from the conserved cysteine through the conserved F or W. The D gene is left open where the match is weak. Where a row states a size, it is once, few, many or the class of an expanded clone; other rows omit it.

clone size | J gene | V gene | D gene | CDR3 protein | CDR3 DNA
NA | TRBJ1-2 | TRBV4-1 | NA | CASSQDQYSGNYGYTF | TGCGCCAGCAGCCAAGATCAATATTCGGGGAACTATGGCTACACCTTC
once | TRBJ2-1 | TRBV7-8 | NA | CASSLASPENEQFF | TGTGCCAGCAGCTTAGCGTCACCAGAAAATGAGCAGTTCTTC
NA | TRBJ2-7 | TRBV5-1 | NA | CASSSWTGSYEQYF | TGCGCCAGCAGCTCATGGACGGGTTCCTACGAGCAGTACTTC
NA | TRBJ2-7 | TRBV21-1 | NA | CASSKANPYEQYF | TGTGCCAGCAGCAAAGCTAACCCCTACGAGCAGTACTTC
NA | TRBJ1-4 | TRBV11-2 | TRBD1 | CASSPGTVHEKLFF | TGTGCCAGCAGCCCCGGGACAGTGCATGAAAAACTGTTTTTT
few | TRBJ2-7 | TRBV15 | NA | CATSRDQGGSYEQYF | TGTGCCACCAGCAGAGATCAAGGGGGCTCCTACGAGCAGTACTTC
once | TRBJ1-6 | TRBV27 | TRBD1 | CASSLGPGQFNSPLHF | TGTGCCAGCAGTTTAGGGCCGGGACAGTTTAATTCACCCCTCCACTTT
NA | TRBJ2-3 | TRBV5-1 | TRBD1 | CASSPDRATDTQYF | TGCGCCAGCAGCCCCGACAGGGCCACAGATACGCAGTATTTT
NA | TRBJ1-2 | TRBV18 | NA | CASSPRDSTNYGYTF | TGTGCCAGCTCGCCTAGGGACTCAACTAACTATGGCTACACCTTC
NA | TRBJ2-3 | TRBV19 | TRBD2 | CASRTSGADLSTQYF | TGTGCCAGTAGGACTAGCGGGGCCGATTTGTCTACGCAGTATTTT
once | TRBJ2-5 | TRBV2 | NA | CASSEQVWTQYF | TGTGCCAGCAGTGAGCAGGTTTGGACCCAGTACTTC
NA | TRBJ1-5 | TRBV28 | NA | CASSLWAGNPQPQHF | TGTGCCAGCAGTTTATGGGCGGGGAATCCTCAGCCCCAGCATTTT
NA | TRBJ1-2 | TRBV5-4 | NA | CASSLPMGQGYGYTF | TGTGCCAGCAGTTTACCGATGGGGCAGGGCTATGGCTACACCTTC
NA | TRBJ1-5 | TRBV7-9 | NA | CASSFAGNQPQHF | TGTGCCAGCAGCTTTGCAGGGAATCAGCCCCAGCATTTT
NA | TRBJ2-7 | TRBV18 | TRBD2 | CASSGGGFTYEQYF | TGTGCCAGCTCAGGGGGGGGTTTCACCTACGAGCAGTACTTC
NA | TRBJ1-3 | TRBV10-2 | TRBD1 | CARRTGLGNTIYF | TGCGCCAGAAGGACAGGGTTAGGAAACACCATATATTTT
NA | TRBJ1-1 | TRBV5-1 | TRBD1 | CASSKGDRRDTEAFF | TGCGCCAGCAGTAAGGGGGACAGGAGGGACACTGAAGCTTTCTTT
NA | TRBJ2-5 | TRBV6-5 | NA | CASSYEVRETQYF | TGTGCCAGCAGTTACGAGGTCCGAGAGACCCAGTACTTC
NA | TRBJ2-2 | TRBV6-5 | TRBD2 | CASRYGRLNTGELFF | TGTGCCAGCAGATACGGGAGGTTGAACACCGGGGAGCTGTTTTTT
NA | TRBJ2-1 | TRBV7-9 | TRBD2 | CASSSQRAGGNEQFF | TGTGCCAGCAGCTCACAGCGGGCGGGGGGTAATGAGCAGTTCTTC
NA | TRBJ2-1 | TRBV9 | TRBD1 | CASSPREGASYNEQFF | TGTGCCAGCAGCCCTCGAGAGGGGGCGTCCTACAATGAGCAGTTCTTC
NA | TRBJ1-3 | TRBV6-1 | NA | CASSEWAGAGNTIYF | TGTGCCAGCAGTGAATGGGCGGGGGCTGGAAACACCATATATTTT
NA | TRBJ2-7 | TRBV11-2 | TRBD2 | CASSSGLAGYEQYF | TGTGCCAGCAGCTCCGGACTAGCGGGATACGAGCAGTACTTC
NA | TRBJ1-4 | TRBV19 | TRBD1 | CASSMQGAYEKLFF | TGTGCCAGTAGTATGCAGGGGGCGTATGAAAAACTGTTTTTT
NA | TRBJ2-3 | TRBV9 | NA | CASSVGQGVTQYF | TGTGCCAGCAGCGTAGGGCAGGGAGTTACGCAGTATTTT
NA | TRBJ1-1 | TRBV5-1 | NA | CASSLALAGTTEAFF | TGCGCCAGCAGCTTGGCCCTGGCAGGGACCACTGAAGCTTTCTTT
once | TRBJ1-3 | TRBV7-2 | NA | CASSLQVFSGNTIYF | TGTGCCAGCAGCCTACAGGTGTTCTCTGGAAACACCATATATTTT
NA | TRBJ2-1 | TRBV7-3 | TRBD2 | CASSNSAGGEQFF | TGTGCCAGCAGCAACTCAGCGGGAGGAGAGCAGTTCTTC
NA | TRBJ1-5 | TRBV27 | TRBD1 | CASSLRTGGRNQPQHF | TGTGCCAGCAGTTTACGGACAGGGGGCCGCAATCAGCCCCAGCATTTT
few | TRBJ2-7 | TRBV7-8 | NA | CASSQAESSSYEQYF | TGTGCCAGCAGCCAGGCCGAATCAAGCTCCTACGAGCAGTACTTC
NA | TRBJ2-3 | TRBV9 | NA | CASSVGGSDTQYF | TGTGCCAGCAGCGTAGGTGGGTCAGATACGCAGTATTTT
NA | TRBJ1-1 | TRBV3-1/TRBV3-2 | NA | CASSPYSLNTEAFF | TGTGCCAGCAGCCCCTATAGCCTGAACACTGAAGCTTTCTTT
NA | TRBJ2-1 | TRBV7-3 | NA | CASSPRVEGEQFF | TGTGCCAGCAGCCCCCGGGTGGAGGGGGAGCAGTTCTTC
NA | TRBJ2-5 | TRBV12-3/TRBV12-4 | NA | CASSWKETQYF | TGTGCCAGCAGTTGGAAAGAGACCCAGTACTTC
NA | TRBJ1-2 | TRBV4-1 | TRBD1 | CASSQGQGYGYTF | TGCGCCAGCAGCCAAGGACAGGGTTATGGCTACACCTTC
NA | TRBJ2-3 | TRBV7-9 | NA | CASRAGWASSTDTQYF | TGTGCCAGCAGGGCTGGTTGGGCATCAAGCACAGATACGCAGTATTTT
NA | TRBJ1-3 | TRBV18 | NA | CASSPGASEGNTIYF | TGTGCCAGCTCACCCGGGGCTTCGGAGGGAAACACCATATATTTT
NA | TRBJ2-3 | TRBV10-3 | TRBD2 | CAISEPGLAGGQVRTDTQYF | TGTGCCATCAGTGAGCCCGGACTAGCGGGGGGGCAGGTCCGGACAGATACGCAGTATTTT
NA | TRBJ2-7 | TRBV3-1/TRBV3-2 | TRBD2 | CASSRAAGGPYEQYF | TGTGCCAGCAGCCGGGCGGCGGGAGGGCCCTACGAGCAGTACTTC
NA | TRBJ2-1 | TRBV6-1 | TRBD2 | CASSERRGLSYNEQFF | TGTGCCAGCAGTGAACGTAGGGGACTATCCTACAATGAGCAGTTCTTC
once | TRBJ1-5 | TRBV6-4 | NA | CARPRCQPQHF | TGTGCCAGACCCAGATGCCAGCCCCAGCATTTT
NA | TRBJ1-2 | TRBV10-3 | NA | CAISESGAGDYGYTF | TGTGCCATCAGTGAGTCAGGGGCCGGGGACTATGGCTACACCTTC
NA | TRBJ2-1 | TRBV7-3 | TRBD1 | CASSGDRANNNEQFF | TGTGCCAGCAGCGGCGACAGGGCGAATAACAATGAGCAGTTCTTC
NA | TRBJ2-2 | TRBV7-9 | NA | CASSPGLAGELFF | TGTGCCAGCAGCCCCGGGCTAGCCGGGGAGCTGTTTTTT
NA | TRBJ1-3 | TRBV5-1 | NA | CASSLGVIFSGNTIYF | TGCGCCAGCAGCTTGGGGGTTATCTTCTCTGGAAACACCATATATTTT
NA | TRBJ2-1 | TRBV5-4 | TRBD1 | CASSVDRVGEQFF | TGTGCCAGCAGCGTCGACAGGGTAGGGGAGCAGTTCTTC
NA | TRBJ2-3 | TRBV4-1 | NA | CASSQDRGAGDTQYF | TGCGCCAGCAGCCAAGATCGAGGGGCAGGAGATACGCAGTATTTT
once | TRBJ2-2 | TRBV24-1 | TRBD1 | CATQTGAGELFF | TGTGCCACCCAGACAGGGGCCGGGGAGCTGTTTTTT
NA | TRBJ2-5 | TRBV9 | NA | CASSVEGESYQVETQYF | TGTGCCAGCAGCGTAGAGGGGGAATCATATCAAGTAGAGACCCAGTACTTC
NA | TRBJ1-2 | TRBV30 | NA | CAWSAEAGPSYGYTF | TGTGCCTGGAGTGCCGAGGCCGGACCGAGCTATGGCTACACCTTC
NA | TRBJ2-2 | TRBV7-2 | TRBD2 | CASSSKAQRGGELFF | TGTGCCAGCAGCAGTAAAGCGCAGCGGGGTGGGGAGCTGTTTTTT
NA | TRBJ1-1 | TRBV19 | TRBD1 | CASSPVGWTGNTEAFF | TGTGCCAGTAGTCCCGTCGGGTGGACAGGCAACACTGAAGCTTTCTTT
NA | TRBJ2-3 | TRBV5-5 | NA | CASSLGTASTDTQYF | TGTGCCAGCAGCTTGGGGACAGCTAGCACAGATACGCAGTATTTT